This T cell receptor (beta chain) originates from a study of cytomegalovirus exposure and HLA in healthy donors. Worth noting for this clone: What it recognizes is unknown.

Study results and caveats: A later analysis reportedly found fewer N-insertions in an Asian-associated ancestry cluster than the approximately 660-donor mean.

Amplification used 60 Vbeta primers and 13 Jbeta primers. Repertoires were generated with immunoSEQ multiplex PCR, while TCRdb's copy carries only in-frame clones and drops some. The table has about 130,000 clones, roughly 74% seen once. This TCR came from a male donor in good health and CMV-seronegative. Source material: PBMCs.

The CDR3 nucleotides read TGTGCCAGCAGCCCGGGATTCTCGGGCAATCAGCCCCAGCATTTT. Translated, it gives CASSPGFSGNQPQHF. The rearrangement joins TRBV6-5 to TRBJ1-5; D ambiguous. The CDR3 runs 15 residues. V lost 6 bases and J lost 2, with 14 bases in between. Germline V gene lookup returns CDR1 MNHEY and CDR2 SVGAGI.